This T cell receptor beta chain emerged from a study of blood T cell repertoires in COVID-19. Whole-study context: Samples came from the United States, Italy and Spain, spanning acute and convalescent COVID-19. The cDNA or gDNA used as material had been derived from T cells, B-cell-depleted T cells, or PBMCs.

Germline loops: CDR1 SGHTA, CDR2 FQGTGA. The length of the CDR3 is 13 residues. Trimming removed 5 bases at V and 0 bases at J, with 6 bases between. As handled by the study authors: Reference gene primer amplification gave estimated nucleated cell counts. Method: immunoSEQ multiplex PCR; TCRdb's copy keeps in-frame clones and lacks some. V and J calls and clone size follow that table, whereas D and trimming were derived from the DNA. The sample lists approximately 160,000 clones; 60% to 85% were seen once. Sequenced: peripheral blood. V usage is TRBV7-3 and J usage is TRBJ2-3; no clear D gene. This TCR was recovered from a man aged 60 to 69 with acute or convalescent COVID-19. The CDR3 region is CASSDGSTDTQYF. CDR3 in DNA: TGTGCCAGCAGCGACGGGAGCACAGATACGCAGTATTTT.